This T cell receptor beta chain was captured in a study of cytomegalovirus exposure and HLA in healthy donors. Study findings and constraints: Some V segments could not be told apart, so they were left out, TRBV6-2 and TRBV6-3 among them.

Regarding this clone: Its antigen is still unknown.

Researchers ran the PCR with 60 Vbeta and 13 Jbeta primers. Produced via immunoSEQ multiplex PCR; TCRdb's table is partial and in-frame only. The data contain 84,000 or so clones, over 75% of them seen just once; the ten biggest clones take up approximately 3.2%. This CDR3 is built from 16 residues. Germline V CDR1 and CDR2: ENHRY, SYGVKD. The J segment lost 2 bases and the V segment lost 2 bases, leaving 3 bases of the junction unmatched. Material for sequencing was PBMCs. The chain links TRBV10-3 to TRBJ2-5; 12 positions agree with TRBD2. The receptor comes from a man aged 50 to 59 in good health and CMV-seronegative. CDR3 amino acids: CAISEGLAGGQETQYF. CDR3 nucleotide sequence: TGTGCCATCAGTGAGGGGCTAGCGGGGGGGCAAGAGACCCAGTACTTC.